Listed below are T cell receptor beta chains from one sample, sequenced in a study of cytomegalovirus exposure and HLA in healthy donors. Sequencing used immunoSEQ multiplex PCR; TCRdb keeps in-frame clones, though not all of them. The sample has fewer than 350,000 clones, about 90% seen once. The material sequenced was PBMCs. The receptor source for this set is a woman younger than 35 in good health and CMV-seronegative. CDR3s leave out the opening cysteine and the closing phenylalanine or tryptophan. Each record gives: V gene, J gene, clone size, CDR3 protein. For some rows the clone size is stated as once, few or many, or as a class when expanded; others skip it.

TRBV30	TRBJ2-1	once	FTQPRGSPGYEQF
TRBV2	TRBJ1-1	.	ASRAGSGLTGEAF
TRBV4-2	TRBJ2-3	once	ASSQERLAGGLYSTDTQY
TRBV5-1	TRBJ1-5	.	ASSSDGGNQPQH
TRBV19	TRBJ2-7	.	ASSIVLFGTGAYEQY
TRBV12-5	TRBJ1-2	.	ASVADRSNYGYT
TRBV30	TRBJ1-1	.	AWARLSDEAF
TRBV2	TRBJ1-3	.	ASSVAPGNTIY
TRBV11-2	TRBJ2-7	once	ASSLGVSYEQY
TRBV6-5	TRBJ1-5	.	ASSTGVDQPQH
TRBV5-4	TRBJ2-7	.	ASSPGGGAGVEQY
TRBV9	TRBJ2-3	once	ASSVEPRGDTQY
TRBV27	TRBJ2-1	.	ASSFTPFAGGPGEQF
TRBV19	TRBJ1-3	once	ASSIRWGAAGNTIY
TRBV2	.	.	ASQDLLADEQY
TRBV4-1	TRBJ2-7	few	ASSQSGIYEQY
TRBV6-6	TRBJ1-6	once	ASTRAGSSYNSPLH
TRBV5-1	TRBJ2-2	.	ASSLEQGARTGELF
TRBV19	TRBJ1-2	.	ASSISGNYGYT
TRBV19	TRBJ2-2	.	ASKTRDRGPVGELF
TRBV2	TRBJ2-5	.	ASSRGGSKETQY
TRBV7-7	TRBJ2-3	.	ASSLRGINTDTQY
TRBV27	.	.	ASSGDRGAYEQY
TRBV7-9	TRBJ1-6	.	ASSLEGSPLH
TRBV18	TRBJ2-1	.	ASSPQQEGAAYNEQF
TRBV13	TRBJ2-3	.	ASSFLGLAGGREPTF
TRBV2	TRBJ2-2	few	ASNPLSGELF
TRBV7-9	TRBJ1-1	.	ASTLSSLAGEAF
TRBV6-5	TRBJ1-5	.	ASRMGQPNQPQH
TRBV5-6	TRBJ1-1	once	ASSLTGLNTEAF
TRBV4-1	TRBJ2-3	.	ASSPTPTNTQY
TRBV18	TRBJ2-1	.	ASSLGGPGTEQF
TRBV5-1	TRBJ2-3	few	ASRVATGGVTDTQY
TRBV30	TRBJ1-6	.	AWTTQGGSPLH
TRBV19	TRBJ1-5	.	ASSIVFRVGDQPQH
TRBV2	TRBJ1-2	.	ASSVTGGDGGYT
TRBV7-9	TRBJ2-7	.	SSSSRVYPHSYEQY